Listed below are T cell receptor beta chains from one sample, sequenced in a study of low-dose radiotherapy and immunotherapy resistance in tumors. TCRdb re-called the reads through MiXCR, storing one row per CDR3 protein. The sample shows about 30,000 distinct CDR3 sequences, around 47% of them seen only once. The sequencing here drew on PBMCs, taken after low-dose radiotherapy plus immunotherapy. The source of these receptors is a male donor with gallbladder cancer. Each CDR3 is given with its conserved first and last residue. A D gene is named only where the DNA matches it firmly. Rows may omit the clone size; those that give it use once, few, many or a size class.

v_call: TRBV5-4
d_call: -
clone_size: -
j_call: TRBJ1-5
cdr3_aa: CASSTDSVNQPQHF
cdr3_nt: TGTGCCAGCAGCACGGACAGCGTAAATCAGCCCCAGCATTTT

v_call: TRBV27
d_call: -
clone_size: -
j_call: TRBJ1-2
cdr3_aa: CASSIGWTDGGYTF
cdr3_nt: TGTGCCAGTAGTATAGGTTGGACAGATGGTGGCTACACCTTC

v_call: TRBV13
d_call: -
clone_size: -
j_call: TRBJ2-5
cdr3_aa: CASSQEWGETQYF
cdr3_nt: TGTGCCAGCAGCCAGGAGTGGGGGGAGACCCAGTACTTC

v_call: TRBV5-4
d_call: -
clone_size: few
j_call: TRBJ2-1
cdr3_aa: CASSPQRRNEQFF
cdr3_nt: TGTGCCAGCAGCCCACAACGCCGCAATGAGCAGTTCTTC

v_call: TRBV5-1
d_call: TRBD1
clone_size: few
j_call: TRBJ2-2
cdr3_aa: CASSLESAGQGTGELFF
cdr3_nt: TGCGCCAGCAGCTTGGAATCGGCGGGACAGGGGACCGGGGAGCTGTTTTTT

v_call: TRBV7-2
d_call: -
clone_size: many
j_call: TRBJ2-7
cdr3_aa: CASSLSAGIPLYEQYF
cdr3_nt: TGTGCCAGCAGCTTAAGTGCTGGTATCCCCCTCTACGAGCAGTACTTC

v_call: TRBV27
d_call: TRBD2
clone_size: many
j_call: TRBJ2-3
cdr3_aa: CASSRGLAGIHGDTQYF
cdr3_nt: TGTGCCAGCAGCCGTGGACTAGCAGGGATTCACGGGGATACGCAGTATTTT

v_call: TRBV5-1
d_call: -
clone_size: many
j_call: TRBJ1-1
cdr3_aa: CASSLNTEAFF
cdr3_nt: TGCGCCAGCAGCTTAAATACTGAAGCTTTCTTT

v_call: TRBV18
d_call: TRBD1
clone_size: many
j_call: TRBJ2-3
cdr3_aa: CASSLRQGATDTQYF
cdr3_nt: TGTGCCAGCTCACTTCGACAGGGGGCCACAGATACGCAGTATTTT

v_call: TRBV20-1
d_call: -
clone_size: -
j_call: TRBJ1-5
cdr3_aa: CSAGLNQPQHF
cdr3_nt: TGCAGTGCTGGATTAAATCAGCCCCAGCATTTT

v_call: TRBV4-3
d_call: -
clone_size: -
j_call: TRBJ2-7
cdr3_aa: CASSRETGLYEQYF
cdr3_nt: TGCGCCAGCAGCCGAGAGACAGGCCTCTACGAGCAGTACTTC

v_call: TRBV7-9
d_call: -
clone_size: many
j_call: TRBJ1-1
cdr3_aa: CASSPEANTEAFF
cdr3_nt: TGTGCCAGCAGCCCTGAGGCGAACACTGAAGCTTTCTTT

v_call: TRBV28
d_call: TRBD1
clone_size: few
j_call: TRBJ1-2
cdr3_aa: CASGPTDRVFGYTF
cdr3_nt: TGTGCCAGCGGGCCTACGGACAGGGTGTTCGGCTACACCTTC

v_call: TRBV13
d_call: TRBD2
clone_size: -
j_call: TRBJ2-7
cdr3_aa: CASSYYRTSGRDEQYF
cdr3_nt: TGTGCCAGCAGCTATTACAGGACTAGCGGGAGGGACGAGCAGTACTTC

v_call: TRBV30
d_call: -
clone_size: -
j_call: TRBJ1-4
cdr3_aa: CAWTISGRPNEKLFF
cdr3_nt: TGTGCCTGGACAATCTCGGGCAGGCCGAATGAAAAACTGTTTTTT

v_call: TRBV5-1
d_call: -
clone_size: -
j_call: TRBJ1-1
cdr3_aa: CASSLRQANTEAFF
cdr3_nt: TGCGCCAGCAGCCTTCGACAGGCGAACACTGAAGCTTTCTTT

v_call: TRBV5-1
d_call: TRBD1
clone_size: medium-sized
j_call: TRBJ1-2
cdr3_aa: CASSLGTGTNYGYTF
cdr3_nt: TGCGCCAGCAGCTTGGGGACAGGAACTAACTATGGCTACACCTTC

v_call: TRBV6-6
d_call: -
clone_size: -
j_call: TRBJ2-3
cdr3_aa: CASSTDRTDTQYF
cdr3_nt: TGTGCCAGCAGCACAGACCGCACAGATACGCAGTATTTT

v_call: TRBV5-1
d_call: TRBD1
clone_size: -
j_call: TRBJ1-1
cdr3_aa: CASSLQAGGGNTEAFF
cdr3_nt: TGCGCCAGCAGCTTACAGGCAGGGGGGGGAAACACTGAAGCTTTCTTT

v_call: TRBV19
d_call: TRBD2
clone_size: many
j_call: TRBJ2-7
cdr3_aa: CASSIAPGAGPAGEQYF
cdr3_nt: TGTGCCAGTAGTATAGCTCCTGGAGCGGGGCCGGCGGGAGAGCAGTACTTC

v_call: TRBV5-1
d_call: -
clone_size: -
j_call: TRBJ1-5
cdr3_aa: CASSLFGGDNQPQHF
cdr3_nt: TGCGCCAGCAGCTTATTCGGGGGGGATAATCAGCCCCAGCATTTT

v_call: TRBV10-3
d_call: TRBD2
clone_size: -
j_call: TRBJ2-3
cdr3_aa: CAISLAGITDTQYF
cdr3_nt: TGTGCCATCAGCCTAGCGGGGATCACAGATACGCAGTATTTT

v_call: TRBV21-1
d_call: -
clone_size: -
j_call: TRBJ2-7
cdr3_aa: CASSKADRVRYEQYF
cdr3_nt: TGTGCCAGCAGCAAAGCGGACAGGGTCCGCTACGAGCAGTACTTC

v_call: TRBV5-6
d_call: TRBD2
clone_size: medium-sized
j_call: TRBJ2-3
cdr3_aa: CASSSLAGGTQYF
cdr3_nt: TGTGCCAGCAGCTCACTAGCGGGAGGGACGCAGTATTTT